This is a list of T cell receptor beta chains from one sample in a study of beta chain features in type 1 diabetes. TCRdb's table, derived via immunoSEQ multiplex PCR, lists solely in-frame clones and lacks some. The sample lists 150,000 to 180,000 clones, about 9.3% occurring once. Material for sequencing was central memory CD4+ T cells from blood. These receptors came from a man aged 30-40 years with type 1 diabetes. Each CDR3 is given with its conserved first and last residue. D genes are given only for firm matches. Clone size, where shown, is once, few, many, or a class for clones that have expanded.

V gene: TRBV25-1
clone size: NA
D gene: NA
J gene: TRBJ2-3
CDR3 DNA: TGTGCCAGCAGTGCTTTCGGAGGGATAGATACGCAGTATTTT
CDR3 protein: CASSAFGGIDTQYF

V gene: TRBV4-2
clone size: few
D gene: TRBD2
J gene: TRBJ2-7
CDR3 DNA: TGTGCCAGCAGCCAGGCCGGGACTAGCGGCTACGAGCAGTACTTC
CDR3 protein: CASSQAGTSGYEQYF

V gene: TRBV7-2
clone size: few
D gene: TRBD2
J gene: TRBJ2-1
CDR3 DNA: TGTGCCCGTGGGACTAGCGGGACTCGAGAGCAGTTCTTC
CDR3 protein: CARGTSGTREQFF

V gene: TRBV5-4
clone size: few
D gene: NA
J gene: TRBJ2-1
CDR3 DNA: TGTGCCAGCAGCTTGCCCTTCCCCAATGAGCAGTTCTTC
CDR3 protein: CASSLPFPNEQFF

V gene: TRBV5-1
clone size: NA
D gene: TRBD2
J gene: TRBJ2-7
CDR3 DNA: TGCGCCAGCAGCTTGGATGGAGCGGGAGACGAGCAGTACTTC
CDR3 protein: CASSLDGAGDEQYF

V gene: TRBV5-4
clone size: few
D gene: TRBD1
J gene: TRBJ2-3
CDR3 DNA: TGTGCCAGCAGCTTGGGGGGACAGGGGCGGGTAGATACGCAGTATTTT
CDR3 protein: CASSLGGQGRVDTQYF

V gene: TRBV11-2
clone size: NA
D gene: NA
J gene: TRBJ2-7
CDR3 DNA: TGTGCCAGCAGCCCGGGACTTACGACCTACGAGCAGTACTTC
CDR3 protein: CASSPGLTTYEQYF

V gene: TRBV4-2
clone size: NA
D gene: TRBD1
J gene: TRBJ2-1
CDR3 DNA: TGTGCCAGCAGCCAACGGGACAGGTCCTACAATGAGCAGTTCTTC
CDR3 protein: CASSQRDRSYNEQFF

V gene: TRBV5-1
clone size: NA
D gene: NA
J gene: TRBJ2-7
CDR3 DNA: TGCGCCAGCAGCTTAACTGGTGTGGGAGCATACGAGCAGTACTTC
CDR3 protein: CASSLTGVGAYEQYF

V gene: TRBV5-6
clone size: few
D gene: TRBD2
J gene: TRBJ2-1
CDR3 DNA: TGTGCCAGCAGCGCCACTAGCGGGAGTTCTGTGTACAATGAGCAGTTCTTC
CDR3 protein: CASSATSGSSVYNEQFF

V gene: TRBV30
clone size: NA
D gene: NA
J gene: TRBJ2-3
CDR3 DNA: TGTGCCTGGAGTCCGTCGACAGATACGCAGTATTTT
CDR3 protein: CAWSPSTDTQYF

V gene: TRBV27
clone size: NA
D gene: NA
J gene: TRBJ2-7
CDR3 DNA: TGTGCCAGCAGTTTATCGTTCCGGGAATTCTCCTACGAGCAGTACTTC
CDR3 protein: CASSLSFREFSYEQYF

V gene: TRBV7-9
clone size: few
D gene: NA
J gene: TRBJ2-2
CDR3 DNA: TGTGCCAGCATCAGATCCGGGAACTCCGGGGAGCTGTTTTTT
CDR3 protein: CASIRSGNSGELFF

V gene: TRBV11-2
clone size: few
D gene: TRBD2
J gene: TRBJ2-1
CDR3 DNA: TGTGCCAGCAGGGCAATAGCGGGGTTGACCTACAATGAGCAGTTCTTC
CDR3 protein: CASRAIAGLTYNEQFF

V gene: TRBV6-1
clone size: few
D gene: TRBD1
J gene: TRBJ1-1
CDR3 DNA: TGTGCCAGCAGGACAGGGGGCGAGGGGACTGAAGCTTTCTTT
CDR3 protein: CASRTGGEGTEAFF

V gene: TRBV7-2
clone size: few
D gene: TRBD2
J gene: TRBJ2-1
CDR3 DNA: TGTGCCAGCAGCCAACTAGCGGAGTTGTTCTTC
CDR3 protein: CASSQLAELFF

V gene: TRBV11-1
clone size: NA
D gene: NA
J gene: TRBJ2-7
CDR3 DNA: TGTGCCAGCAGCTTTGAGGGCCGAAACTACGAGCAGTACTTC
CDR3 protein: CASSFEGRNYEQYF

V gene: TRBV4-3
clone size: few
D gene: TRBD2
J gene: TRBJ2-5
CDR3 DNA: TGCGCCAGCAGCAAGGGACTAGCGGGAGAAGGCGAGACCCAGTACTTC
CDR3 protein: CASSKGLAGEGETQYF

V gene: TRBV19
clone size: NA
D gene: NA
J gene: TRBJ2-3
CDR3 DNA: TGTGCCAGTAGTATCCAGCGGGACACTCTTTATACGCAGTATTTT
CDR3 protein: CASSIQRDTLYTQYF

V gene: TRBV7-9
clone size: few
D gene: TRBD1
J gene: TRBJ1-1
CDR3 DNA: TGTGCCAGCAGCTCATACAGGGGAGAGAACACTGAAGCTTTCTTT
CDR3 protein: CASSSYRGENTEAFF

V gene: TRBV28
clone size: few
D gene: NA
J gene: TRBJ1-2
CDR3 DNA: TGTGCCAGCAGTTCCCCAAGGACACCACAGACCTACACCTTC
CDR3 protein: CASSSPRTPQTYTF

V gene: TRBV5-1
clone size: few
D gene: TRBD1
J gene: TRBJ1-2
CDR3 DNA: TGCGCCAGCAGCCGGGGACAGGGGAACTATGGCTACACCTTC
CDR3 protein: CASSRGQGNYGYTF

V gene: TRBV18
clone size: NA
D gene: NA
J gene: TRBJ1-1
CDR3 DNA: TGTGCCAGCTCACCGTACTATGGTTCAACTGAAGCTTTCTTT
CDR3 protein: CASSPYYGSTEAFF

V gene: TRBV29-1
clone size: few
D gene: NA
J gene: TRBJ2-7
CDR3 DNA: TGCAGCGCGAGGGAGGGGGTGGTCTACGAGCAGTACTTC
CDR3 protein: CSAREGVVYEQYF

V gene: TRBV28
clone size: few
D gene: NA
J gene: TRBJ2-5
CDR3 DNA: TGTGCCAGCAGTTTTAGTGGACTGCAGGGGGAGACCCAGTACTTC
CDR3 protein: CASSFSGLQGETQYF

V gene: TRBV5-4
clone size: NA
D gene: TRBD1
J gene: TRBJ2-6
CDR3 DNA: TGTGCCAGCAGCCCGGGACAGGACTCTGGGGCCAACGTCCTGACTTTC
CDR3 protein: CASSPGQDSGANVLTF

V gene: TRBV5-4
clone size: NA
D gene: TRBD1
J gene: TRBJ2-1
CDR3 DNA: TGTGCCAGCAGTCGAGCCGGGACAGGGACCACATACAATGAGCAGTTCTTC
CDR3 protein: CASSRAGTGTTYNEQFF

V gene: TRBV7-2
clone size: NA
D gene: TRBD2
J gene: TRBJ2-3
CDR3 DNA: TGTGCCAGCAGCCCGAGAGGCGGGAGGTTGAGCACAGATACGCAGTATTTT
CDR3 protein: CASSPRGGRLSTDTQYF

V gene: TRBV28
clone size: few
D gene: NA
J gene: TRBJ2-7
CDR3 DNA: TGTGCCAGCAGGACAGACAACGAGCAGTACTTC
CDR3 protein: CASRTDNEQYF

V gene: TRBV15
clone size: NA
D gene: TRBD1
J gene: TRBJ2-7
CDR3 DNA: TGTGCCACCAGCACCCGCCTGGGACAGAGGGAGCAGTACTTC
CDR3 protein: CATSTRLGQREQYF

V gene: TRBV18
clone size: NA
D gene: TRBD2
J gene: TRBJ2-2
CDR3 DNA: TGTGCCTCCAGACCTAGCGGGAGTGAAGCCGGGGAGCTGTTTTTT
CDR3 protein: CASRPSGSEAGELFF

V gene: TRBV5-4
clone size: NA
D gene: TRBD1
J gene: TRBJ2-7
CDR3 DNA: TGTGCCAGCAGCTTGTCGCTGTCAGGGGGCAGTGGCGAGCAGTACTTC
CDR3 protein: CASSLSLSGGSGEQYF

V gene: TRBV9
clone size: NA
D gene: NA
J gene: TRBJ2-1
CDR3 DNA: TGTGCCAGCAGCGTAGTAGGGGGGGAGGGCATCTCGCGGAATGAGCAGTTCTTC
CDR3 protein: CASSVVGGEGISRNEQFF

V gene: TRBV11-2
clone size: few
D gene: TRBD2
J gene: TRBJ2-7
CDR3 DNA: TGTGCCAGCAGCTTAATAGCGGGGGACCTCGCCGAGCAGTACTTC
CDR3 protein: CASSLIAGDLAEQYF

V gene: TRBV6-1
clone size: NA
D gene: NA
J gene: TRBJ2-5
CDR3 DNA: TGTGCCAGCAGTGTCTTCGCGGGGGAGACCCAGTACTTC
CDR3 protein: CASSVFAGETQYF

V gene: TRBV21-1
clone size: few
D gene: NA
J gene: TRBJ2-7
CDR3 DNA: TGTGCCAGCAGCAACCGGACAGGGAAGCACGAGCAGTACTTC
CDR3 protein: CASSNRTGKHEQYF

V gene: TRBV7-2
clone size: few
D gene: NA
J gene: TRBJ1-1
CDR3 DNA: TGTGCCAGCAGCCCTGGGGCGGGGGAAACTGAAGCTTTCTTT
CDR3 protein: CASSPGAGETEAFF

V gene: TRBV14
clone size: NA
D gene: NA
J gene: TRBJ1-1
CDR3 DNA: TGTGCCAGCAGCCAACTTGTAGCAGGGACTGAAGCTTTCTTT
CDR3 protein: CASSQLVAGTEAFF